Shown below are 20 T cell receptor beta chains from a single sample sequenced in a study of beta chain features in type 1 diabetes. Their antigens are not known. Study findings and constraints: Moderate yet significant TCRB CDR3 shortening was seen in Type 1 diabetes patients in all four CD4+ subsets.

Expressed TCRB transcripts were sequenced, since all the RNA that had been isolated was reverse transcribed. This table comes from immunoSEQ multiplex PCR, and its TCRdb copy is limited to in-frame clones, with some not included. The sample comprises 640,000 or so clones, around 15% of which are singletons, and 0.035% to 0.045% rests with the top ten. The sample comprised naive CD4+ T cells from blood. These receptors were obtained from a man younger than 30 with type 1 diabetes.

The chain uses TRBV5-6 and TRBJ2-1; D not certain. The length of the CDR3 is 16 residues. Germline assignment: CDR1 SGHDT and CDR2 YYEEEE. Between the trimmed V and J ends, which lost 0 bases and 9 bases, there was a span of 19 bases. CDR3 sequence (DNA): TGTGCCAGCAGCTTGGCCAAAAGCAAGAAAACGGGTGAGCAGTTCTTC. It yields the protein CASSLAKSKKTGEQFF.

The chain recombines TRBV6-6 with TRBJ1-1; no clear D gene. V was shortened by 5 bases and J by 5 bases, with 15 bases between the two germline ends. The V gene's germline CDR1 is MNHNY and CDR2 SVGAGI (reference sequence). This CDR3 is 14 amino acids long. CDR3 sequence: CASSQLPSRTEAFF. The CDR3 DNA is TGTGCCAGCAGTCAACTTCCCTCGAGAACTGAAGCTTTCTTT.

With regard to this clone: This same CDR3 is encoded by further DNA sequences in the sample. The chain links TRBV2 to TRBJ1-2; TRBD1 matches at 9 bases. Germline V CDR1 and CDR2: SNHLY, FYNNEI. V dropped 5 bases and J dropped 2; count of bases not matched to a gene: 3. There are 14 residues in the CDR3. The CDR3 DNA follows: TGTGCCAGCAGTTTACAGGGGGCGAACTATGGCTACACCTTC. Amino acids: CASSLQGANYGYTF.

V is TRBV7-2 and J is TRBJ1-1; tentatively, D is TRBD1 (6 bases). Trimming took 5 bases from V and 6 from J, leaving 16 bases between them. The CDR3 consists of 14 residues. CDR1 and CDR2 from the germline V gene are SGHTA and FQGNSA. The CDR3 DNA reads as TGTGCCAGCAGCCGCCCCTCGGGGGGCGCTGAAGCTTTCTTT. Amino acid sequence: CASSRPSGGAEAFF.

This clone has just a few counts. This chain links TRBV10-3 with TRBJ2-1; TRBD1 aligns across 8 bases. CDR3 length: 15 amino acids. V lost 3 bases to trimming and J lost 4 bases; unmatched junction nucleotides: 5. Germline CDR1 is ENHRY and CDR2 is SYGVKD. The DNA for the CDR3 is TGTGCCATCAGTGATCCAGGGGGCAATTACAATGAGCAGTTCTTC. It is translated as CAISDPGGNYNEQFF.

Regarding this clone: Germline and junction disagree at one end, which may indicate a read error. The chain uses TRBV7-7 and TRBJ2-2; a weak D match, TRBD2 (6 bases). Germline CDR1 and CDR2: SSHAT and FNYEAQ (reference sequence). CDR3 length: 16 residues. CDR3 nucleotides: TGTGCTAGCAGCTTAGCGGTGGGAAGTGAGACCGGGGAGCTGTTTTTT. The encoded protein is CASSLAVGSETGELFF.

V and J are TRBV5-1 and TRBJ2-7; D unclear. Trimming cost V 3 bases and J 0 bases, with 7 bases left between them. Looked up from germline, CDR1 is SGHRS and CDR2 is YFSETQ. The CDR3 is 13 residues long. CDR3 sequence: CASSSGGSYEQYF. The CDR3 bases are TGCGCCAGCAGCTCAGGTGGCTCCTACGAGCAGTACTTC.

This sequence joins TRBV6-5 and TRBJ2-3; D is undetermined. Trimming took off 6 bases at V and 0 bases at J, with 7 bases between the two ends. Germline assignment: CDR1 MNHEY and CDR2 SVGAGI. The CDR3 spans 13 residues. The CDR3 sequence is CASRGLSTDTQYF. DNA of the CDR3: TGTGCCAGCAGGGGATTAAGCACAGATACGCAGTATTTT.

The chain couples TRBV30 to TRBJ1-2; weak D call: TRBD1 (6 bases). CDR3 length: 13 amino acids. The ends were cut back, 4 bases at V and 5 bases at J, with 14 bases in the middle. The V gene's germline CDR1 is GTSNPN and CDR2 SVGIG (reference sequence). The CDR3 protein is CAWTRDIGYGYTF. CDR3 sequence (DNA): TGTGCCTGGACTCGGGACATCGGATATGGCTACACCTTC.

The CDR3: CASSVGQRGEAFF. The CDR3 coding sequence is TGTGCCAGCAGCGTAGGGCAACGAGGTGAAGCTTTCTTT. This chain links TRBV9 with TRBJ1-1; D is unclear. CDR3 size: 13 residues. The ends were cut back, 0 bases at V and 7 bases at J, with 10 bases in the middle. Germline CDR1 and CDR2: SGDLS and YYNGEE.

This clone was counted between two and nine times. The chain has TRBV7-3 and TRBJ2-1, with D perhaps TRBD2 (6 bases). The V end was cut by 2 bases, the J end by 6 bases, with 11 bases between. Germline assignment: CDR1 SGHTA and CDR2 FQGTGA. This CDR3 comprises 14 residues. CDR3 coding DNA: TGTGCCAGCAGCTTACGGCGGGGAGTCAATGAGCAGTTCTTC. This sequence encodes CASSLRRGVNEQFF.

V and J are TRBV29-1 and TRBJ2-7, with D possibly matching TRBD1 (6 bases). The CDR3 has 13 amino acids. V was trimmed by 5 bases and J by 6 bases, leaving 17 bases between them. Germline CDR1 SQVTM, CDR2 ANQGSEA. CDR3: CSVPGHPGTEQYF. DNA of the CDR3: TGCAGCGTTCCGGGACACCCAGGAACCGAGCAGTACTTC.

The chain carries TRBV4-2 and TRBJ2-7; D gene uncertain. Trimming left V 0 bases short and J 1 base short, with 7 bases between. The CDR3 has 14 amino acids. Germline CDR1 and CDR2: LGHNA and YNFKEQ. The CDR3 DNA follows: TGTGCCAGCAGCCAAGATCGGCAGTCCTACGAGCAGTACTTC. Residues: CASSQDRQSYEQYF.

CDR3 nucleotide sequence: TGTGCCAGCAGTCGACAGGTATCCTACGAGCAGTACTTC. Translation gives CASSRQVSYEQYF. The chain recombines TRBV25-1 with TRBJ2-7; possibly TRBD1 for D (6 bases). Trimming took 5 bases from V and 1 from J, leaving 9 bases between them. Germline CDR1 reads MGHDK; CDR2 reads SYGVNS. The CDR3 is made up of 13 amino acids.

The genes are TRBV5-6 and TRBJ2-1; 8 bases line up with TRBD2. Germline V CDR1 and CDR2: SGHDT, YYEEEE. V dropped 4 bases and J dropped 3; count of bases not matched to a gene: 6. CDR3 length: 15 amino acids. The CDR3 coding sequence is TGTGCCAGCAGCCCTACTAGCGGAAACTACAATGAGCAGTTCTTC. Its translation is CASSPTSGNYNEQFF. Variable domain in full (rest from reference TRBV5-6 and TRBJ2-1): DAGVTQSPTHLIKTRGQQVTLRCSPKSGHDTVSWYQQALGQGPQFIFQYYEEEERQRGNFPDRFSGHQFPNYSSELNVNALLLGDSALYLCASSPTSGNYNEQFFGPGTRLTVL.

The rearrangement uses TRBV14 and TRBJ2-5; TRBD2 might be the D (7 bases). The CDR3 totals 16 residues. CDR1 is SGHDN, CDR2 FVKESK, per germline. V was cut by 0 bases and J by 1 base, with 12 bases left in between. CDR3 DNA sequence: TGTGCCAGCAGCCAAGATAGGGGGGGCCGCCAAGAGACCCAGTACTTC. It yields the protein CASSQDRGGRQETQYF. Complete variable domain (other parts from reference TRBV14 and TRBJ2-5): EAGVTQFPSHSVIEKGQTVTLRCDPISGHDNLYWYRRVMGKEIKFLLHFVKESKQDESGMPNNRFLAERTGGTYSTLKVQPAELEDSGVYFCASSQDRGGRQETQYFGPGTRLLVL.

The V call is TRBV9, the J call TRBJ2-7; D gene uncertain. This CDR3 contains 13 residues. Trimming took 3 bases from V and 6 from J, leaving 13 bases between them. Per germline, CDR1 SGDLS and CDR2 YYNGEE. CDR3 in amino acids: CASSASPLGEQYF. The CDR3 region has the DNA TGTGCCAGCAGCGCCTCACCCCTGGGCGAGCAGTACTTC.

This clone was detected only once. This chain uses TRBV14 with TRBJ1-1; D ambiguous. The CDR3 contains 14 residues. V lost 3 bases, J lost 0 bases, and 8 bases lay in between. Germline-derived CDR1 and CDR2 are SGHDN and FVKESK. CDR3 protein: CASSQVALNTEAFF. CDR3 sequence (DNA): TGTGCCAGCAGCCAGGTGGCCTTGAACACTGAAGCTTTCTTT.

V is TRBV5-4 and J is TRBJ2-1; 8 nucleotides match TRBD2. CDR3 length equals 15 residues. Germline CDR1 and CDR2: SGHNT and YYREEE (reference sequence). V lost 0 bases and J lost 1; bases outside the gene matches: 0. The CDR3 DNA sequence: TGTGCCAGCAGCTTGGCTAGCGGGTCCTACAATGAGCAGTTCTTC. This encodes CASSLASGSYNEQFF.

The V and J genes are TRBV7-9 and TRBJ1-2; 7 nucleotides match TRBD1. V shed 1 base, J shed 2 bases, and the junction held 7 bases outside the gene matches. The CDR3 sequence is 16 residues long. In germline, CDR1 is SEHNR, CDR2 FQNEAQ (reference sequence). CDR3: CASSLGQGSANYGYTF. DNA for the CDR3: TGTGCCAGCAGCTTAGGACAGGGTTCGGCGAACTATGGCTACACCTTC.